What follows describes a single TCR beta chain. The data are from a study of PD-1 blockade in classical Hodgkin lymphoma. Profiled with immunoSEQ multiplex PCR; TCRdb holds only in-frame clones, not every one. The sample shows approximately 29,000 clones, around 79% of them seen only once. Time point meaning: cycle 4 day 1 (C4D1), after six to seven weeks of nivolumab. Each patient's relapse followed autologous stem cell transplantation, and brentuximab vedotin exposure varied. The CD4+ T cells used were purified from thawed PBMCs through magnetic negative selection. V lost 5 bases and J lost 0, with 14 bases in between. CDR1 SGHVS and CDR2 FQNEAQ come from the germline V gene. This CDR3 is built from 17 residues.

The sequence was obtained from a human donor with classical Hodgkin lymphoma. The chain uses TRBV7-8 and TRBJ1-6, with D possibly being TRBD1 (6 bases). Material: CD4+ T cells from blood, obtained before the fourth cycle of nivolumab. DNA of the CDR3: TGTGCCAGCAGCCCCAACAGGGTCAGCTCCTATAATTCACCCCTCCACTTT. Residues: CASSPNRVSSYNSPLHF.